The 3 T cell receptor beta chains presented below share a single source sample, sequenced in a study of blood T cells in healthy people across ages. A second about 6 to 12 cycle PCR used barcoded and J-beta primers. TCRdb reprocessed the 5' RACE reads via MiXCR and lists one record per CDR3 protein. The sample records fewer than 900,000 distinct CDR3 sequences, around 46% being singletons. The sample taken for sequencing was blood. The receptors shown here come from an older woman in good health.

This clonotype was seen a few times. The chain employs TRBV7-2 and TRBJ2-3; 9 nucleotides align to TRBD2. The length of the CDR3 is 16 residues. Germline loops: CDR1 SGHTA, CDR2 FQGNSA. With V trimmed by 4 bases and J by 2 bases, 7 bases remained unmatched. CDR3 protein: CASSSTTSGHTDTQYF. CDR3 bases: TGTGCCAGCAGCTCCACGACTAGCGGCCACACAGATACGCAGTATTTT. Drawing the rest from reference TRBV7-2 and TRBJ2-3, the complete variable domain is GAGVSQSPSNKVTEKGKDVELRCDPISGHTALYWYRQSLGQGLEFLIYFQGNSAPDKSGLPSDRFSAERTGGSVSTLTIQRTQQEDSAVYLCASSSTTSGHTDTQYFGPGTRLTVL.

The chain has TRBV29-1 and TRBJ2-7; possible D gene TRBD2, 6 bases. V was shortened by 4 bases and J by 5 bases, with 12 bases between the two germline ends. Germline assignment: CDR1 SQVTM and CDR2 ANQGSEA. The CDR3 consists of 12 residues. CDR3 protein: CSVVSGLHEQYF. In DNA, the CDR3 is TGCAGCGTTGTTAGCGGCCTCCACGAGCAGTACTTC.

This clonotype has just a few counts. The rearrangement uses TRBV4-2 and TRBJ1-6, with D possibly matching TRBD1 (5 bases). Germline V CDR1 and CDR2: LGHNA, YNFKEQ. Trimming shortened V by 4 bases and J by 0 bases, and 13 bases separated the two germline ends. The CDR3 contains 17 residues. This chain's CDR3 is CASSPTGGVSYNSPLHF. CDR3 bases: TGTGCCAGCAGCCCAACCGGAGGGGTCTCCTATAATTCACCCCTCCACTTT.